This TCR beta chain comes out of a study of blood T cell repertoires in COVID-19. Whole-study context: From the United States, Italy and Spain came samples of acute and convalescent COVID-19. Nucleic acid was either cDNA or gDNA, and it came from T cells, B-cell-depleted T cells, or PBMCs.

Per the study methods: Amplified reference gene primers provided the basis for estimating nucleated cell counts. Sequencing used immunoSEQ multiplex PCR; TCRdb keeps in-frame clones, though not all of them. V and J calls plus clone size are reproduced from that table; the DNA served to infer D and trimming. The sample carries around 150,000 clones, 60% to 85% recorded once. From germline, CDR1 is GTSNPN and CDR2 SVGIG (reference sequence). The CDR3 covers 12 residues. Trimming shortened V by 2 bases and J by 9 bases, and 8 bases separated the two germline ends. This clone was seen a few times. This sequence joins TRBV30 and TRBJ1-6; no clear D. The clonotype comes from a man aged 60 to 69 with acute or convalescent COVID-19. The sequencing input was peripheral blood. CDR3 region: CAWSPYSSPLHF. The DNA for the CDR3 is TGTGCCTGGAGTCCCTACAGTTCACCCCTCCACTTT.